The 18 T cell receptor beta chains below come from one sample, sequenced in a study of blood T cells in healthy people across ages. A second 7 to 11 cycle PCR used barcoded and J-beta primers. TCRdb reprocessed the 5' RACE reads with MiXCR, giving one entry per CDR3 protein. The table includes approximately 1,700,000 distinct CDR3 sequences, 39% detected once. Sequences were obtained from blood. These receptors all come from a human donor in good health.

This chain joins TRBV7-3 and TRBJ2-1; 7 nucleotides match TRBD2. Germline trimming cut 5 bases from V and 0 bases from J; bases unmatched to any gene: 7. CDR1 is SGHTA and CDR2 is FQGTGA in the germline V gene. The length of the CDR3 is 16 residues. CDR3: CASSPEAGSSYNEQFF. In DNA form, the CDR3 reads TGTGCCAGCAGCCCCGAAGCGGGGAGCTCCTACAATGAGCAGTTCTTC.

This clonotype was picked up a small number of times. The V call is TRBV29-1, the J call TRBJ2-7; D is tentatively TRBD1 or TRBD2 (6 bases each). This CDR3 region has 12 residues. Germline assignment: CDR1 SQVTM and CDR2 ANQGSEA. V lost 7 bases, J lost 5 bases, and 15 bases lay in between. The CDR3 loop reads CSADGGRDEQYF. DNA of the CDR3: TGCAGCGCCGACGGGGGCAGGGACGAGCAGTACTTC.

The chain joins TRBV5-1 to TRBJ1-4, with a possible D match to TRBD1 (5 bases). Germline CDR1 SGHRS, CDR2 YFSETQ. V was shortened by 0 bases and J by 7 bases, with 16 bases between the two germline ends. The CDR3 consists of 16 residues. CDR3 in DNA: TGCGCCAGCAGCTTGGTCTTACGGGGGACGCCTGAAAAACTGTTTTTT. Encoded protein: CASSLVLRGTPEKLFF.

The table lists this clonotype with a few counts. The chain carries TRBV7-2 and TRBJ2-1, with D tentatively TRBD2 (6 bases). The germline V gene has CDR1 SGHTA and CDR2 FQGNSA. The CDR3 sequence is 15 residues long. V shed 3 bases and J shed 2 bases, with 11 bases lying between them. The CDR3 region has the DNA TGTGCCAGCAGCTTCAGACTAGGTCCCTACAATGAGCAGTTCTTC. Its translation: CASSFRLGPYNEQFF. The variable domain in full, with the rest retrieved from reference TRBV7-2 and TRBJ2-1, is GAGVSQSPSNKVTEKGKDVELRCDPISGHTALYWYRQSLGQGLEFLIYFQGNSAPDKSGLPSDRFSAERTGGSVSTLTIQRTQQEDSAVYLCASSFRLGPYNEQFFGPGTRLTVL.

The chain recombines TRBV4-1 with TRBJ1-2, with D maybe TRBD1 (5 bases). Trimming shortened V by 5 bases and J by 4 bases, and 14 bases separated the two germline ends. This CDR3 contains 14 residues. Germline V gives CDR1 MGHRA, CDR2 YSYEKL. CDR3 residues: CASSATLQGYGYTF. CDR3 bases: TGCGCCAGCAGCGCGACCCTCCAGGGCTATGGCTACACCTTC.

This clonotype was seen a few times. The rearrangement links TRBV25-1 to TRBJ2-4; D might be TRBD1 or TRBD2, each matching 5 bases. Judging by the DNA end, TRBJ2-7 fits better; the J call may be wrong. Germline V gene sequence: CDR1 MGHDK, CDR2 SYGVNS. The CDR3 spans 13 residues. This CDR3 reads CATRQSGGDEQYF. CDR3 in DNA: TGTGCCACCAGACAGAGCGGAGGAGACGAGCAGTACTTC.

This chain's CDR3 is CASSGDRGVTETQYF. CDR3 nucleotide sequence: TGTGCCAGCAGCGGTGACAGGGGTGTAACAGAGACCCAGTACTTC. The V gene is TRBV5-5, the J gene TRBJ2-5; 8 bases align to TRBD1. This CDR3 region has 15 residues. In germline, CDR1 is SGHKS, CDR2 YYEKEE (reference sequence). The J segment lost 4 bases and the V segment lost 4 bases, leaving 9 bases of the junction unmatched.

This clonotype was recorded at least ten times. J is TRBJ2-7 and V is TRBV7-8; TRBD1 aligns across 10 bases. V was pared by 5 bases and J by 3 bases, with 19 bases of the junction left unmatched. The CDR3 is made up of 19 amino acids. Germline V gives CDR1 SGHVS, CDR2 FQNEAQ. The CDR3 coding sequence is TGTGCCAGCAGCCAAACCATGATTAACGACAGGGGGCAACTCTACGAGCAGTACTTC. This gives the protein CASSQTMINDRGQLYEQYF.

The chain couples TRBV20-1 to TRBJ1-2; TRBD1 matches 8 bases. Looked up from germline, CDR1 is DFQATT and CDR2 is SNEGSKA (reference sequence). V was clipped by 1 base and J by 0 bases; unmatched bases: 7. The CDR3 spans 16 residues. The CDR3 is CSARGTGDRPNYGYTF. CDR3 in DNA: TGCAGTGCTAGAGGAACGGGGGACAGGCCTAACTATGGCTACACCTTC.

This clonotype was observed a handful of times. The rearrangement links TRBV29-1 to TRBJ2-7, with D unclear. CDR3 length: 14 amino acids. Trimming cost V 4 bases and J 1 base, with 14 bases left between them. Germline values: CDR1 SQVTM, CDR2 ANQGSEA. The CDR3 here is CSVAKRVQSYEQYF. The CDR3 DNA sequence: TGCAGCGTTGCTAAAAGGGTTCAGTCCTACGAGCAGTACTTC.

The gene calls are TRBV19 and TRBJ1-2; D ambiguous. V lost 3 bases to trimming and J lost 5 bases, with 16 bases between them. The CDR3 runs 15 residues. Per germline, CDR1 LNHDA and CDR2 SQIVND (reference sequence). Here the CDR3 reads CASSIRGELMYGYTF. CDR3 DNA sequence: TGTGCCAGTAGTATTCGCGGGGAGTTGATGTATGGCTACACCTTC.

As concerns this clonotype: Sequence at one end of the junction differs from germline and may be a read error. The chain is built from TRBV7-3 and TRBJ2-1; D may be TRBD2 (5 bases). Germline V gene lookup returns CDR1 SGHTA and CDR2 FQGTGA. The CDR3 extends over 15 amino acids. Here the CDR3 DNA reads TGTGCCGGCAGCCCGAGGCTAGCAGGCCACAATGAGCAGTTCTTC. Encoded protein: CAGSPRLAGHNEQFF.

The chain recombines TRBV7-3 with TRBJ1-1; possible D gene TRBD1, 6 bases. Germline CDR1 is SGHTA and CDR2 is FQGTGA. This CDR3 region has 13 residues. The germline V and J ends were trimmed by 4 bases and 6 bases, with 12 bases remaining between them. In DNA form, the CDR3 reads TGTGCCAGCAGCTCACAGGGAGAATCTGAAGCTTTCTTT. Translating it yields CASSSQGESEAFF.

V gene TRBV7-2 combines with J gene TRBJ2-1, with 8 bases that match TRBD2. With V trimmed by 3 bases and J by 5 bases, 6 bases remained unmatched. The CDR3 runs 15 residues. Germline V gives CDR1 SGHTA, CDR2 FQGNSA. The CDR3 is CASSLYGGGDNEQFF. The CDR3 DNA reads TGTGCCAGCAGCTTGTACGGGGGGGGCGACAATGAGCAGTTCTTC.

The table lists this clonotype with a few counts. The gene calls are TRBV7-9 and TRBJ2-1; weak D call: TRBD2 (5 bases). Germline V CDR1 and CDR2: SEHNR, FQNEAQ (reference sequence). The V gene lost 3 bases and the J gene lost 6 bases, with 12 bases spanning the gap. The CDR3 extends over 14 amino acids. CDR3 in amino acids: CASSLTLGSNEQFF. The CDR3 DNA is TGTGCCAGCAGCTTGACACTAGGGAGCAATGAGCAGTTCTTC.

This clonotype showed up just a few times. The chain combines TRBV9 with TRBJ2-3; tentatively, D is TRBD2 (6 bases). There are 16 residues in the CDR3. V was cut by 4 bases and J by 0 bases, with 15 bases left in between. Germline CDR1 SGDLS, CDR2 YYNGEE. The CDR3 here is CASSLWGDPSTDTQYF. Written as DNA, the CDR3 is TGTGCCAGCAGCCTTTGGGGGGATCCTAGCACAGATACGCAGTATTTT.

As for this clonotype: Sequence at one end of the junction differs from germline and may be a read error. The chain has TRBV6-1 and TRBJ2-1; 12 bases map to TRBD2. This CDR3 comprises 15 residues. CDR1 MNHNS and CDR2 SASEGT come from the germline V gene. The CDR3 region is CTSKELAGGYNEQFF. As DNA, the CDR3 is TGTACCAGCAAAGAACTAGCGGGGGGTTACAATGAGCAGTTCTTC.

The chain recombines TRBV4-1 with TRBJ2-5; 9 bases align to TRBD1. The CDR3 covers 17 residues. V was clipped by 2 bases and J by 1 base; unmatched bases: 8. Germline loops: CDR1 MGHRA, CDR2 YSYEKL. The chain's CDR3 is CASSQTPGQGGQETQYF. Here the CDR3 DNA reads TGCGCCAGCAGCCAAACACCGGGACAGGGCGGCCAAGAGACCCAGTACTTC.